The clone carrying this T cell receptor (beta chain) was picked up one time. These data come from a study of shared clonotypes between healthy human individuals. Terminally differentiated effector memory CD45RA+ cells were left out of the naive CD8 fraction, which was CD45RO-negative and positively selected for CCR7. Sorted subsets were amplified in replicate PCRs using 200 ng DNA, around 30,000 T cell genomes. Method: immunoSEQ multiplex PCR; TCRdb's copy keeps in-frame clones and lacks some. Here the sample spans roughly 600,000 clones, roughly 98% being singletons. Source material: naive CD8+ T cells sorted from blood. The sequence derives from a man in his thirties or forties in good health.

The CDR3 nucleotides are TGTGCCAGCAGCCTGGACCATTACAATGAGCAGTTCTTC. It is translated as CASSLDHYNEQFF. The J gene is TRBJ2-1, the V gene TRBV27; D is undetermined. CDR3 length: 13 residues. CDR1 MNHEY and CDR2 SMNVEV come from the germline V gene (reference sequence). V lost 6 bases and J lost 4, with 10 bases in between.